Here is one T cell receptor beta chain with its context. From germline, CDR1 is LNHDA and CDR2 SQIVND (reference sequence). This CDR3 is built from 12 residues. Deletions cut 5 bases from V and 5 bases from J, with 8 bases between. This sample is part of a study of graft-versus-host responses after intestinal transplantation. On the study more broadly: Recipients uniformly received anti-thymocyte globulin induction, followed by tacrolimus and steroids for around 3 years.

Some clones are missing from TCRdb's copy, which holds only in-frame ones; the method was immunoSEQ multiplex PCR. The table lists about 15,000 clones, around 87% of them singletons. The sequencing here drew on bone marrow, taken approximately 130 days after intestinal transplantation. The chain combines TRBV19 with TRBJ2-3; D perhaps matches TRBD1 (6 bases). The TCR sequence derives from a human patient who received an intestinal transplant, so some T cells may come from the graft donor. The CDR3 coding sequence is TGTGCCAGTAGTCCGACAGGAGATACGCAGTATTTT. It is translated as CASSPTGDTQYF. Drawing the rest from reference TRBV19 and TRBJ2-3, the complete variable domain is DGGITQSPKYLFRKEGQNVTLSCEQNLNHDAMYWYRQDPGQGLRLIYYSQIVNDFQKGDIAEGYSVSREKKESFPLTVTSAQKNPTAFYLCASSPTGDTQYFGPGTRLTVL.